This T cell receptor (beta chain) was recorded in a study of neurological immune-mediated disorders. Study outcomes and limitations: The most TCR clonal expansion was seen in HTLV-1-associated myelopathy, whereas the least was seen in multiple sclerosis, below the level in healthy controls.

This clonotype was detected ten times or more. Its target is not known. Volunteers from a blood bank in Maryland, USA, constituted the healthy controls. The sorted libraries involved the use of approximately 930,000 CD4+ or CD8+ T cells. The CDR3 is 15 amino acids. CDR1 MDHEN and CDR2 SYDVKM come from the germline V gene. Trimming at V came to 7 bases and at J to 9 bases, leaving 11 bases not matched to a gene. With 10-nucleotide random UMIs included, cDNA was synthesized by 5'RACE. TCRdb independently ran MiXCR on the 5' RACE reads; one entry per CDR3 protein. The sample carries roughly 32,000 distinct CDR3 sequences, 5.5% to 6% recorded once.

The sequence derives from a woman aged 45 to 65 in good health. The sequencing sample was made of CD4+ T cells from blood. The chain joins TRBV28 to TRBJ2-2; 10 bases line up with TRBD1. This CDR3 is CASNRPGQGIRELFF. Written as DNA, the CDR3 is TGTGCCAGCAACCGACCGGGACAGGGGATCAGGGAGCTGTTTTTT.